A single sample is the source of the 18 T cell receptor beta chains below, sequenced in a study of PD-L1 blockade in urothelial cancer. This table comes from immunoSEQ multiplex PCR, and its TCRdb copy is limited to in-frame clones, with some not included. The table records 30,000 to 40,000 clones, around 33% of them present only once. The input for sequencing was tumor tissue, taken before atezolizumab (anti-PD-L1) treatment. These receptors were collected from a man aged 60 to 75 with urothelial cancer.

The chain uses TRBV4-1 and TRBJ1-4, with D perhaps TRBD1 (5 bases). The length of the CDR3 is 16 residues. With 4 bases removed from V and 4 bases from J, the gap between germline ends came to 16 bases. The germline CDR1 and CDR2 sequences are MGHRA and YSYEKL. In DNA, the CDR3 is TGCGCCAGCAGCCTTCAAAAGGGGCGGTTTAATGAAAAACTGTTTTTT. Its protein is CASSLQKGRFNEKLFF.

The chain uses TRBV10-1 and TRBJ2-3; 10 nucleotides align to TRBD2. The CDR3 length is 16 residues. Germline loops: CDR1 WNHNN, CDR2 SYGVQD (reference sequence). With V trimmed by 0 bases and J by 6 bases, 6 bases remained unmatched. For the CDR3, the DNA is TGCGCCAGCAGTGAGTCCGGGACTAGCGTAATGGATACGCAGTATTTT. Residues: CASSESGTSVMDTQYF.

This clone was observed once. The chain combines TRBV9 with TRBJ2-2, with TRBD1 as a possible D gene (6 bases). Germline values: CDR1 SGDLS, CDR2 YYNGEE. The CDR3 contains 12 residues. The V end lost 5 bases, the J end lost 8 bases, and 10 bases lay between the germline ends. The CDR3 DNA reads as TGTGCCAGCAGTGGACAGACGGGGGAGCTGTTTTTT. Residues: CASSGQTGELFF. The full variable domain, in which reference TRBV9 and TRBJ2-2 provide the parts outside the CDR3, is DSGVTQTPKHLITATGQRVTLRCSPRSGDLSVYWYQQSLDQGLQFLIQYYNGEERAKGNILERFSAQQFPDLHSELNLSSLELGDSALYFCASSGQTGELFFGEGSRLTVL.

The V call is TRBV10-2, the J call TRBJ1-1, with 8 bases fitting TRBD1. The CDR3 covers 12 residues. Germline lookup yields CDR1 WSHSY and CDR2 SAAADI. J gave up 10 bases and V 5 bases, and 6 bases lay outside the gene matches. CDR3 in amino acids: CASSSPGTGAFF. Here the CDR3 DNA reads TGCGCCAGCAGTTCTCCGGGGACAGGAGCTTTCTTT.

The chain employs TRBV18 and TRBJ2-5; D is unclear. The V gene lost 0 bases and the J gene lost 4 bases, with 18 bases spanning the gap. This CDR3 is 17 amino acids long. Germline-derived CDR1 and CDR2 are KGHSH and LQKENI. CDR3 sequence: CASSPPQTGSAGETQYF. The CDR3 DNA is TGTGCCAGCTCACCACCCCAGACTGGTTCGGCTGGAGAGACCCAGTACTTC.

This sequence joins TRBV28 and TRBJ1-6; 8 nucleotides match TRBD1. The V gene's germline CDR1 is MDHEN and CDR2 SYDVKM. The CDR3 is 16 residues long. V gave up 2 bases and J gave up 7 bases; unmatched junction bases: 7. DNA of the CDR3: TGTGCCAGCAGTTTACCGACGACAGGGGCGAATTCACCCCTCCACTTT. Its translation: CASSLPTTGANSPLHF. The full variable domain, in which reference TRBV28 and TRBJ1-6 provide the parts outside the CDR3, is DVKVTQSSRYLVKRTGEKVFLECVQDMDHENMFWYRQDPGLGLRLIYFSYDVKMKEKGDIPEGYSVSREKKERFSLILESASTNQTSMYLCASSLPTTGANSPLHFGNGTRLTVT.

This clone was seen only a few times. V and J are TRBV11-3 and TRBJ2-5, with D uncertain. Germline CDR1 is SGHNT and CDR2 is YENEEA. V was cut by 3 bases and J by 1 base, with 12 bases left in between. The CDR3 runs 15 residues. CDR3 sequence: CASSFSTPVQETQYF. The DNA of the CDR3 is TGTGCCAGCAGCTTCTCAACCCCCGTCCAAGAGACCCAGTACTTC.

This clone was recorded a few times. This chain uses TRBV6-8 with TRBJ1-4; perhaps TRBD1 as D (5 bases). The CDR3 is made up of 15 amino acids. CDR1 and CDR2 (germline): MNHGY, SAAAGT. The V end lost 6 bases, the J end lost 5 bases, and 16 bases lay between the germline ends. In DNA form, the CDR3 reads TGTGCCAGCAGCCTACTGGGGCAAAGGAATGAAAAACTGTTTTTT. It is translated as CASSLLGQRNEKLFF.

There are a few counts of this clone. CDR3 DNA: TGTGCCAGCAACATTGATGCAGGGACGTCCGAGCAGTACTTC. This gives the protein CASNIDAGTSEQYF. The rearrangement uses TRBV9 and TRBJ2-7; D may be TRBD1 or TRBD2 (5 bases each). CDR3 length equals 14 residues. Germline V CDR1 and CDR2: SGDLS, YYNGEE. Trimming shortened V by 6 bases and J by 6 bases, and 19 bases separated the two germline ends.

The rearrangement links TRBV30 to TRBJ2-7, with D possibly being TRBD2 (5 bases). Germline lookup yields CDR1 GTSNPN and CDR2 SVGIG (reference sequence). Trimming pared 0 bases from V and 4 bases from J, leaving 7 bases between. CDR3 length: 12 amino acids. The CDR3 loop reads CAWSVGGYEQYF. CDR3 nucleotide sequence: TGTGCCTGGAGTGTTGGAGGATACGAGCAGTACTTC. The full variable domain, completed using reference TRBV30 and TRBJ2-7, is SQTIHQWPATLVQPVGSPLSLECTVEGTSNPNLYWYRQAAGRGLQLLFYSVGIGQISSEVPQNLSASRPQDRQFILSSKKLLLSDSGFYLCAWSVGGYEQYFGPGTRLTVT.

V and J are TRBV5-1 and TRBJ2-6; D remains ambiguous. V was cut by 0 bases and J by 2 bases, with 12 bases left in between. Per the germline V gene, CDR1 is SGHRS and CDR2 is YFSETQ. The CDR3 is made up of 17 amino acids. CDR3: CASSLAGQSPGANVLTF. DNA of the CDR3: TGCGCCAGCAGCTTGGCCGGGCAGAGCCCTGGGGCCAACGTCCTGACTTTC.

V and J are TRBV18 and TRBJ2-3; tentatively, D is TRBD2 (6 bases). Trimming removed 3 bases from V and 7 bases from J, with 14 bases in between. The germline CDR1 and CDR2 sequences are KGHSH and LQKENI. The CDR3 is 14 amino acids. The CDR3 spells CASSPGGRINTQYF. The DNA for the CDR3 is TGTGCCAGCTCACCTGGGGGGAGAATTAATACGCAGTATTTT.

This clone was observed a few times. CDR3 amino acids: CASGLVAGGPRETQYF. CDR3 nucleotides: TGTGCTAGTGGTTTAGTAGCGGGAGGGCCTCGAGAGACCCAGTACTTC. The genes are TRBV12-5 and TRBJ2-5, with 11 bases aligning to TRBD2. The CDR3 contains 16 residues. Germline CDR1 reads LGHNT; CDR2 reads FRNRAP. The V segment lost 3 bases and the J segment 4 bases; nucleotides outside the gene matches: 7.

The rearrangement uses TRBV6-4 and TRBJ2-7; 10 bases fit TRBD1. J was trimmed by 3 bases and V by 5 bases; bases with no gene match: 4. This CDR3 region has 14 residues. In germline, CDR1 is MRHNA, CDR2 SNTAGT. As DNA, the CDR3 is TGTGCCAGCAGTTGGGACAGGGGCTACTACGAGCAGTACTTC. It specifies CASSWDRGYYEQYF.

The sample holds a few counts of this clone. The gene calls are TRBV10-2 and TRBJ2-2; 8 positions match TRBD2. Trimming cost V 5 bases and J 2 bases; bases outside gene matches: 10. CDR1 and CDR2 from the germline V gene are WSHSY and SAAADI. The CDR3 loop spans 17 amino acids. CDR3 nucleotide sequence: TGCGCCAGCAGTACCCCCGGGAGGGCAGAAAACACCGGGGAGCTGTTTTTT. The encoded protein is CASSTPGRAENTGELFF.

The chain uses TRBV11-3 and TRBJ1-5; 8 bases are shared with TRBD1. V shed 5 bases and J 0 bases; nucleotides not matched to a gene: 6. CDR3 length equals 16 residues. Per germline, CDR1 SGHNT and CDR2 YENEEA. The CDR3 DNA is TGTGCCAGCAGCAAAGGGACAGGCCTTAGCAATCAGCCCCAGCATTTT. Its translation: CASSKGTGLSNQPQHF.

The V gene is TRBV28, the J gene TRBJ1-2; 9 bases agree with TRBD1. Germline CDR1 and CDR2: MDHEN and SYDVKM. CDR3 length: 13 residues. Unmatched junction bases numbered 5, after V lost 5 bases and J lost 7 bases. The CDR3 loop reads CASSGGTGSGYTF. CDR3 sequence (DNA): TGTGCCAGCAGTGGAGGGACAGGGAGTGGCTACACCTTC.

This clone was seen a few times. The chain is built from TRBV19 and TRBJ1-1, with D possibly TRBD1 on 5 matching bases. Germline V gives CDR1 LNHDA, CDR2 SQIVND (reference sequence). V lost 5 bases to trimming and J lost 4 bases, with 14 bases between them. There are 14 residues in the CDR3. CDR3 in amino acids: CASSFEGAGTEAFF. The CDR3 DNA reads TGTGCCAGTAGTTTCGAAGGGGCGGGCACTGAAGCTTTCTTT.